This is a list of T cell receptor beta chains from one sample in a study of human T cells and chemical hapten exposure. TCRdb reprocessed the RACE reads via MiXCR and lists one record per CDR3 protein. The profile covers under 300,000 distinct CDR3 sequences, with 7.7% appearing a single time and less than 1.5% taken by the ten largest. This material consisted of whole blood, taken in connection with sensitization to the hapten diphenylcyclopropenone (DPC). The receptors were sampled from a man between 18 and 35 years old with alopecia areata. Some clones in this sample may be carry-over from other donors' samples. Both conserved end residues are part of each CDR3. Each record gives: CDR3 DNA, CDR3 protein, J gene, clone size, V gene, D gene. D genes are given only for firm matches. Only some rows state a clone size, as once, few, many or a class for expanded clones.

TGTGCCAGCAGCCCTGGTAGACTAAGAAACACCATATATTTT | CASSPGRLRNTIYF | TRBJ1-3 | . | TRBV11-2 | .
TGTGCCAGCAGCTTAAAACAGACCAGATACAATGAGCAGTTCTTC | CASSLKQTRYNEQFF | TRBJ2-1 | few | TRBV7-9 | .
TGTGCCAGCAGTCCTCTGGGACAGGGGAGGACTAACTATGGCTACACCTTC | CASSPLGQGRTNYGYTF | TRBJ1-2 | few | TRBV27 | TRBD1
TGTGCCACCAGCCAGGACGGGGGTAGCAATCAGCCCCAGCATTTT | CATSQDGGSNQPQHF | TRBJ1-5 | . | TRBV24-1 | .
TGTGCCAGCAGTCCATCCGGGACACCCCTTAATCAGCCCCAGCATTTT | CASSPSGTPLNQPQHF | TRBJ1-5 | few | TRBV28 | .
TGTGCCAGCAGAAAGTCCGGGGGAGGCACAGATACGCAGTATTTT | CASRKSGGGTDTQYF | TRBJ2-3 | few | TRBV27 | .
TGCGCCAGCAGCTTGGATGGCGGTTACCAAGAGACCCAGTACTTC | CASSLDGGYQETQYF | TRBJ2-5 | . | TRBV5-1 | .
TGTGCCAGCAGTTATGGGGGGTCCCACTATGGCTACACCTTC | CASSYGGSHYGYTF | TRBJ1-2 | many | TRBV6-2/TRBV6-3 | .
TGCAGCGTTGAAGATCTTCAGGAAAACATTCAGTACTTC | CSVEDLQENIQYF | TRBJ2-4 | many | TRBV29-1 | .
TGCGCCAACAGAATTTGGGATGGAGACCACGAGCAGTACTTC | CANRIWDGDHEQYF | TRBJ2-7 | . | TRBV5-1 | .
TGTGCCAGCAGACCGGACAGTTTGAGCTCCTACAATGAGCAGTTCTTC | CASRPDSLSSYNEQFF | TRBJ2-1 | . | TRBV6-5 | .
TGTGCCAGCAGTTTAAGACCGGAGGGGGCTCTAGCCAAAAACATTCAGTACTTC | CASSLRPEGALAKNIQYF | TRBJ2-4 | few | TRBV12-3/TRBV12-4 | .
TGTGCCAGCAATTTGGGGGGGGTTACGAACACTGAAGCTTTCTTT | CASNLGGVTNTEAFF | TRBJ1-1 | many | TRBV28 | .
TGCAGCGTTGACAAGGGACAGGGGGCGTACGAGCAGTACTTC | CSVDKGQGAYEQYF | TRBJ2-7 | . | TRBV29-1 | TRBD1
TGTGCCAGCAGTTTATCGCGGGACTTAGCGGGGGCAGATACGCAGTATTTT | CASSLSRDLAGADTQYF | TRBJ2-3 | . | TRBV27 | TRBD2
TGCAGTGCTAGAGATCTAGGAGCTAACTATGGCTACACCTTC | CSARDLGANYGYTF | TRBJ1-2 | few | TRBV20-1 | .
TGTGCCAGCAGCTCCCGGAATACAGCTAGCTATGGCTACACCTTC | CASSSRNTASYGYTF | TRBJ1-2 | many | TRBV7-8 | .
TGTGCCAGCAGTTACTCACGGACGGGGAGTGAAAAACTGTTTTTT | CASSYSRTGSEKLFF | TRBJ1-4 | few | TRBV6-5 | .
TGCAGCGCCGATTCCGACAGGGGCACTGAAGCTTTCTTT | CSADSDRGTEAFF | TRBJ1-1 | many | TRBV29-1 | TRBD1
TGTGCCAGCAGTTTCTTCCTCGAGGATACGCAGTATTTT | CASSFFLEDTQYF | TRBJ2-3 | few | TRBV12-3/TRBV12-4 | .
TGTGCCAGCAGCTCAGCCCGGGGCACTGAAGCTTTCTTT | CASSSARGTEAFF | TRBJ1-1 | . | TRBV7-9 | .
TGTGCCAGCAGTTACTCCCGAACACCCTCTGGGGCCAACGTCCTGACTTTC | CASSYSRTPSGANVLTF | TRBJ2-6 | . | TRBV6-2/TRBV6-3 | .
TGTGCCAGCAGTCCGCGAAGAGACAGGGGCACTGAAGCTTTCTTT | CASSPRRDRGTEAFF | TRBJ1-1 | . | TRBV28 | TRBD1
TGTGCCATCAGTGAGTCCCCCCGGACCTCCTACGAGCAGTACTTC | CAISESPRTSYEQYF | TRBJ2-7 | few | TRBV10-3 | .
TGCAGCGACCTCTCCCCAGACGCCTACGAGCAGTACTTC | CSDLSPDAYEQYF | TRBJ2-7 | few | TRBV29-1 | .
TGTGCCAGCAGCCGTCTATGGAACACCGGGGAGCTGTTTTTT | CASSRLWNTGELFF | TRBJ2-2 | . | TRBV9 | .
TGCAGTGCCAACGGACTTCACCGGGACAGGCCCTTTTGGGCGGGTAATCAGCCCCAGCATTTT | CSANGLHRDRPFWAGNQPQHF | TRBJ1-5 | . | TRBV20-1 | TRBD1
TGTGCCAGCAGCTTTAAGCAGGGAGGCACTGAAGCTTTCTTT | CASSFKQGGTEAFF | TRBJ1-1 | few | TRBV7-9 | .
TGTGCTAGTGGCATTGCCCTCCTAGCGGGGGCTTACAATGAGCAGTTCTTC | CASGIALLAGAYNEQFF | TRBJ2-1 | . | TRBV12-5 | TRBD2
TGCGCCAGCAGCCAAGGGCCTTCACAAACCCCCTACAATGAGCAGTTCTTC | CASSQGPSQTPYNEQFF | TRBJ2-1 | few | TRBV4-3 | .
TGCAGTGCACCGGGACAGGGGAGTACTGGGGCCAACGTCCTGACTTTC | CSAPGQGSTGANVLTF | TRBJ2-6 | . | TRBV20-1 | TRBD1
TGTGCCAGCAGCGGGACAGGGTCTATATCCTACGAGCAGTACTTC | CASSGTGSISYEQYF | TRBJ2-7 | few | TRBV13 | TRBD1
TGTGCCAGCAGCTTGGCCTACGGGGACAGGGGGAACACCGGGGAGCTGTTTTTT | CASSLAYGDRGNTGELFF | TRBJ2-2 | few | TRBV5-4 | TRBD1
TGCAGTGCCGAGCCGGGGGACAGGACTTCACCCCTCCACTTT | CSAEPGDRTSPLHF | TRBJ1-6 | . | TRBV20-1 | TRBD1
TGTGCCAGTTGGACAGGAGAGACCCAGTACTTC | CASWTGETQYF | TRBJ2-5 | . | TRBV6-5 | TRBD1
TGTGCCAGCAGCATAGACAGCCGGAACACCGGGGAGCTGTTTTTT | CASSIDSRNTGELFF | TRBJ2-2 | . | TRBV14 | .
TGCAGTGCTAGAGAGCCCAGGAGGACCGGGGAGCTGTTTTTT | CSAREPRRTGELFF | TRBJ2-2 | few | TRBV20-1 | .
TGTGCCAGCAGCCCCACCGGGGGTGGTCATCAGCCCCAGCATTTT | CASSPTGGGHQPQHF | TRBJ1-5 | . | TRBV7-2 | .
TGTGCCAGCAGCATCGGACTAGCGGGTAGCACAGATACGCAGTATTTT | CASSIGLAGSTDTQYF | TRBJ2-3 | . | TRBV7-9 | TRBD2
TGCGCCAGCAGCCGAATGACAGGGGCGAACACCGGGGAGCTGTTTTTT | CASSRMTGANTGELFF | TRBJ2-2 | . | TRBV5-1 | TRBD1
TGTGCCAGCATCGCCGGAGGGACAGGCTCATACAATGAGCAGTTCTTC | CASIAGGTGSYNEQFF | TRBJ2-1 | few | TRBV7-2 | TRBD1
TGCAGTGCTAGGGACAACAGGGCTGAAGCTTTCTTT | CSARDNRAEAFF | TRBJ1-1 | few | TRBV20-1 | .
TGTGCCAGCAGTTTAGCCAGGGCGAGTGGCTACACCTTC | CASSLARASGYTF | TRBJ1-2 | . | TRBV12-3/TRBV12-4 | .
TGTGCCAGCAGCTTACAACCGTCCCCTAATGGCTACACCTTC | CASSLQPSPNGYTF | TRBJ1-2 | many | TRBV7-3 | .
TGTGCCAGCAGTCCAAACTTTCGGGACTGGCGGGGGCTGTACTTC | CASSPNFRDWRGLYF | TRBJ2-7 | . | TRBV28 | .
TGTGCTAGTGGTCCAGGGGGCGACAATCAGCCCCAGCATTTT | CASGPGGDNQPQHF | TRBJ1-5 | many | TRBV12-5 | TRBD1
TGCGCCAGCAGCCAATTGCGGGGGCCCTCCTACGAGCAGTACTTC | CASSQLRGPSYEQYF | TRBJ2-7 | many | TRBV4-3 | .
TGCAGTGCTAGAGATCGGGGGTATGGCTACACCTTC | CSARDRGYGYTF | TRBJ1-2 | . | TRBV20-1 | .
TGTGCCAGCACCCCTGCGTTCAGACTAGGGCCGGCTGAGCAGTTCTTC | CASTPAFRLGPAEQFF | TRBJ2-1 | . | TRBV27 | .
TGTGCCAGCAGCTTGGACGGAGAGACGTTAAATGAGCAGTTCTTC | CASSLDGETLNEQFF | TRBJ2-1 | many | TRBV7-3 | .
TGTGCCAGCAGTGCCTCCCGGACTGCCCGGGAGCTGTTTTTT | CASSASRTARELFF | TRBJ2-2 | . | TRBV25-1 | .
TGTGCCAGCAGTGATCCAGAGGCCCGGGGTGAAAAACTGTTTTTT | CASSDPEARGEKLFF | TRBJ1-4 | many | TRBV7-9 | .
TGTGCCAGCCAAAGAGGGGTTAGCGGTACCTACGAGCAGTACTTC | CASQRGVSGTYEQYF | TRBJ2-7 | few | TRBV7-9 | .
TGTGCCATCAGTGGGTCGGGATCGTACATGAACACTGAAGCTTTCTTT | CAISGSGSYMNTEAFF | TRBJ1-1 | . | TRBV10-3 | .
TGTGCCAGCAGTCTTACAGGGAACCCATTCAATGGCTACACCTTC | CASSLTGNPFNGYTF | TRBJ1-2 | few | TRBV6-6 | .